What follows describes a single T cell receptor (beta chain). Its matching antigen is unknown. This entry comes from a study of cytomegalovirus exposure and HLA in healthy donors. Study-level findings and limits: The Asian-associated ancestry cluster reportedly had fewer N-insertions than the approximately 670-donor mean in a later analysis. According to a later analysis, most TCR beta chains associated with CMV appeared HLA-restricted.

PCR primers comprised 60 Vbeta and 13 Jbeta primers. Per the study methods: A later analysis tallied about 80 million unique TCR beta chains, around 10 million of them shared. This table comes from immunoSEQ multiplex PCR, and its TCRdb copy is limited to in-frame clones, with some not included. V, J and clone size reflect that table, while D and trimming were determined from the DNA. The sample shows fewer than 250,000 clones, around 83% of them seen only once. Sequencing was carried out using PBMCs. The origin of this receptor is a man aged 40-49 years in good health and CMV-seropositive.

CDR3 residues: CASSLSSTGELFF. CDR3 in DNA: TGTGCCAGCAGCTTATCGAGCACCGGGGAGCTGTTTTTT. The genes are TRBV5-6 and TRBJ2-2; D not certain. The V end lost 2 bases, the J end lost 4 bases, and 6 bases lay between the germline ends. This CDR3 comprises 13 residues. Germline-derived CDR1 and CDR2 are SGHDT and YYEEEE.